Listed below are T cell receptor beta chains from one sample, sequenced in a study of cytomegalovirus exposure and HLA in healthy donors. Libraries were prepared by immunoSEQ multiplex PCR; TCRdb keeps only in-frame clonotypes and omits some of them. The data hold 200,000 to 250,000 clones, with more than 60% observed a single time. The sequencing input was PBMCs. The receptors here all came from a man in his fifties in good health and CMV-seronegative. Each CDR3 is given with its conserved first and last residue. A D gene is named only where the DNA matches it firmly. Clone size is not always given. Where it is, it says once, few, many or a class for expanded clones.

D gene	V gene	J gene	clone size	CDR3 protein	CDR3 DNA
TRBD1	TRBV28	TRBJ1-5	-	CASRLTGANGQPQHF	TGTGCCAGCAGGTTAACAGGGGCCAATGGTCAGCCCCAGCATTTT
-	TRBV15	TRBJ2-7	-	CATSTAPGQSSYEQYF	TGTGCCACCAGCACTGCGCCGGGTCAAAGCTCCTACGAGCAGTACTTC
TRBD2	TRBV7-8	TRBJ2-1	-	CASRNSGSNEQFF	TGTGCCAGCAGGAATAGCGGGAGCAATGAGCAGTTCTTC
TRBD2	TRBV7-6	TRBJ2-3	few	CASSLEGVAGGFAGTDTQYF	TGTGCCAGCAGCTTAGAGGGTGTAGCGGGAGGGTTTGCTGGCACAGATACGCAGTATTTT
-	TRBV19	TRBJ2-7	-	CASSILYGSSYEQYF	TGTGCCAGTAGTATTTTGTACGGGAGCTCCTACGAGCAGTACTTC
-	TRBV10-3	TRBJ1-5	-	CAISEGRGSDSNQPQHF	TGTGCCATCAGTGAAGGCAGGGGATCGGATAGCAATCAGCCCCAGCATTTT
TRBD2	TRBV30	TRBJ2-7	-	CAWSTLAGVSEQYF	TGTGCCTGGAGTACCCTAGCGGGAGTATCCGAGCAGTACTTC
TRBD2	TRBV28	TRBJ2-7	-	CASGGYYEQYF	TGTGCCTCGGGAGGATACTACGAGCAGTACTTC
-	TRBV19	TRBJ2-3	-	CASSITRDRTDTQYF	TGTGCCAGTAGTATTACCCGGGATAGGACAGATACGCAGTATTTT
-	TRBV29-1	TRBJ1-5	-	CSVVVEHQPQHF	TGCAGCGTTGTAGTAGAGCATCAGCCCCAGCATTTT
-	TRBV29-1	TRBJ1-1	-	CSVATGNTEAFF	TGCAGCGTTGCGACAGGGAACACTGAAGCTTTCTTT
-	TRBV7-9	TRBJ1-4	-	CASSLGKGANEKLFF	TGTGCCAGCAGCTTAGGGAAAGGGGCTAATGAAAAACTGTTTTTT
-	TRBV6-5	TRBJ2-7	-	CASSYSGLHYEQYF	TGTGCCAGCAGTTACTCGGGACTTCACTACGAGCAGTACTTC
TRBD1	TRBV30	TRBJ2-3	once	CAWRYPDRSADTQYF	TGTGCCTGGAGGTACCCGGACAGGAGCGCAGATACGCAGTATTTT
-	TRBV19	TRBJ1-2	-	CASSTQGINYGYTF	TGTGCCAGTAGTACCCAGGGAATTAACTATGGCTACACCTTC
TRBD2	TRBV19	TRBJ2-3	-	CASSGLAGVDTQYF	TGTGCCAGTAGCGGACTAGCGGGAGTGGATACGCAGTATTTT
-	TRBV12-5	TRBJ2-2	once	CASSRDLSTGELFF	TGTGCTAGTTCCCGGGATTTATCTACCGGGGAGCTGTTTTTT
-	TRBV5-4	TRBJ1-5	once	CASSLRAGNQPQHF	TGTGCCAGCAGCTTGCGGGCAGGGAATCAGCCCCAGCATTTT
-	TRBV10-3	TRBJ1-1	-	CATVQEMNTEAFF	TGTGCCACGGTACAGGAGATGAACACTGAAGCTTTCTTT
-	TRBV10-3	TRBJ2-5	-	CAISDDTRETQYF	TGTGCCATCAGCGATGACACGAGAGAGACCCAGTACTTC
-	TRBV6-1	TRBJ1-2	-	CASRLHPGGYTF	TGTGCCAGCAGACTACACCCAGGGGGCTACACCTTC
TRBD1	TRBV6-5	TRBJ2-1	-	CASTLRGTGSNEQFF	TGTGCCAGCACTCTACGGGGGACAGGAAGCAATGAGCAGTTCTTC
TRBD2	TRBV5-8	TRBJ2-3	-	CASSSTSGRANTQYF	TGTGCCAGCAGCTCGACTAGCGGGAGGGCGAATACGCAGTATTTT
TRBD2	TRBV11-2	TRBJ2-3	-	CASSFGLAASTDTQYF	TGTGCCAGCAGCTTCGGACTAGCGGCAAGCACAGATACGCAGTATTTT
TRBD1	TRBV27	TRBJ2-7	once	CASRTTGYEQYF	TGTGCCAGCAGGACGACAGGGTACGAGCAGTACTTC
-	TRBV15	TRBJ1-5	-	CATSPIRGGTYQPQHF	TGTGCCACCAGCCCCATCCGCGGGGGCACCTATCAGCCCCAGCATTTT
TRBD2	TRBV28	TRBJ2-7	-	CASRKTSGRVYEQYF	TGTGCCAGCAGAAAAACTAGCGGGAGAGTCTACGAGCAGTACTTC
-	TRBV7-8	TRBJ2-2	-	CASSFRTRTGELFF	TGTGCCAGCAGCTTTAGAACTCGCACCGGGGAGCTGTTTTTT
TRBD1	TRBV4-1	TRBJ2-7	-	CASSQVGDSYYEQYF	TGCGCCAGCAGCCAAGTCGGGGACAGCTACTACGAGCAGTACTTC
-	TRBV28	TRBJ1-5	-	CASSTRGAQGEPQHF	TGTGCCAGCAGCACCCGAGGCGCCCAAGGGGAGCCCCAGCATTTT
-	TRBV29-1	TRBJ2-3	-	CSVPAGDTQYF	TGCAGCGTACCCGCAGGGGATACGCAGTATTTT
TRBD1	TRBV9	TRBJ1-5	-	CASSVGRGGTGGDQPQHF	TGTGCCAGCAGCGTAGGGAGGGGAGGGACAGGGGGAGACCAGCCCCAGCATTTT
-	TRBV10-3	TRBJ1-4	few	CAISDGVGRTNEKLFF	TGTGCCATCAGTGATGGTGTCGGCAGGACTAATGAAAAACTGTTTTTT
TRBD1	TRBV6-5	TRBJ2-3	-	CASSAGPGGWDTQYF	TGTGCCAGCAGTGCTGGGCCAGGGGGATGGGATACGCAGTATTTT
TRBD2	TRBV29-1	TRBJ2-7	-	CSVAGLAGILYEQYF	TGCAGCGTTGCCGGACTAGCGGGTATCCTCTACGAGCAGTACTTC
-	TRBV5-1	TRBJ1-5	few	CASSLGGRDQPQHF	TGCGCCAGCAGCCTGGGGGGGAGGGATCAGCCCCAGCATTTT
-	TRBV9	TRBJ1-2	-	CASQSFGGPHYGYTF	TGTGCCAGCCAAAGCTTCGGGGGGCCCCACTATGGCTACACCTTC
TRBD1	TRBV30	TRBJ1-1	-	CAWRDRPNTEAFF	TGTGCCTGGAGGGACAGGCCGAACACTGAAGCTTTCTTT
-	TRBV9	TRBJ2-1	-	CASSVDRSDSYNEQFF	TGTGCCAGCAGCGTAGATCGGAGCGATTCCTACAATGAGCAGTTCTTC
-	TRBV29-1	TRBJ2-1	few	CSVEARPSAYNEQFF	TGCAGCGTTGAGGCGCGCCCTAGCGCCTACAATGAGCAGTTCTTC
-	TRBV11-2	TRBJ2-1	-	CASRPEGSVSYNEQFF	TGTGCCAGCAGGCCGGAGGGCAGCGTCTCCTACAATGAGCAGTTCTTC
-	TRBV28	TRBJ1-4	-	CASSALDISNEKLFF	TGTGCCAGCAGCGCCTTGGACATATCTAATGAAAAACTGTTTTTT
-	TRBV6-1	TRBJ1-2	once	CASSEALTGTNYGYTF	TGTGCCAGCAGTGAAGCGCTTACAGGCACTAACTATGGCTACACCTTC
-	TRBV5-1	TRBJ2-3	-	CASSLSTGGGTDTQYF	TGCGCCAGCAGCCTGTCGACAGGAGGTGGCACAGATACGCAGTATTTT
-	TRBV21-1	TRBJ1-4	-	CASSNRTGNNEKLFF	TGTGCCAGCAGCAACCGGACAGGAAATAATGAAAAACTGTTTTTT
-	TRBV5-4	TRBJ1-1	-	CASRQGPEAFF	TGTGCCAGCAGACAGGGCCCTGAAGCTTTCTTT
-	TRBV5-4	TRBJ2-1	-	CASSLSGGISYNEQFF	TGTGCCAGCAGCTTGTCCGGCGGGATCTCCTACAATGAGCAGTTCTTC
-	TRBV7-8	TRBJ1-1	few	CASSLRGLNTEAFF	TGTGCCAGCAGCCTCAGGGGCCTGAACACTGAAGCTTTCTTT
TRBD1	TRBV4-2	TRBJ2-7	-	CASSQVPGQGVYGQYF	TGTGCCAGCAGCCAAGTGCCGGGACAGGGGGTTTACGGGCAGTACTTC
-	TRBV4-1	TRBJ2-1	-	CASSQGYLGRRGNNEQFF	TGCGCCAGCAGCCAAGGGTACCTCGGGAGAAGAGGCAACAATGAGCAGTTCTTC
-	TRBV7-2	TRBJ2-1	-	CASSLGSEQFF	TGTGCCAGCAGCTTAGGGAGTGAGCAGTTCTTC